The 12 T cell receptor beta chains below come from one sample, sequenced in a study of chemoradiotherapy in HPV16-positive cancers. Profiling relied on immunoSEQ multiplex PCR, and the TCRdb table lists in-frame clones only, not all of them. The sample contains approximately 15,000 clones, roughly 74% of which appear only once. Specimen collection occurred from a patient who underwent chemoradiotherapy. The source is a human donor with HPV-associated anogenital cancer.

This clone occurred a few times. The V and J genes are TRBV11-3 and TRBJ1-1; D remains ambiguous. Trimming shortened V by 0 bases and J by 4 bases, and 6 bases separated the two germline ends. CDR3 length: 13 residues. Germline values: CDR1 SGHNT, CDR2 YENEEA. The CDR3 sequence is CASSLESSTEAFF. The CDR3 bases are TGTGCCAGCAGCTTAGAAAGCTCCACTGAAGCTTTCTTT.

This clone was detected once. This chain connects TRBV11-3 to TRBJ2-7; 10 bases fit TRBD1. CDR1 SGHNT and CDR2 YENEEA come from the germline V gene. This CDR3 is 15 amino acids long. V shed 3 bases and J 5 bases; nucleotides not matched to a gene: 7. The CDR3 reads CASSFTDRGWDEQYF. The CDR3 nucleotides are TGTGCCAGCAGCTTTACGGACAGGGGGTGGGACGAGCAGTACTTC.

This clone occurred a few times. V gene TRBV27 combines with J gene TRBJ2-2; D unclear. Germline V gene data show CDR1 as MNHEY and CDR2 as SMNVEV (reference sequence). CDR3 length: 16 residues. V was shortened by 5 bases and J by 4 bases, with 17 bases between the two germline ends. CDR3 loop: CASSTKARISTGELFF. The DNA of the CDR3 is TGTGCCAGCAGTACCAAAGCCAGGATCTCCACCGGGGAGCTGTTTTTT.

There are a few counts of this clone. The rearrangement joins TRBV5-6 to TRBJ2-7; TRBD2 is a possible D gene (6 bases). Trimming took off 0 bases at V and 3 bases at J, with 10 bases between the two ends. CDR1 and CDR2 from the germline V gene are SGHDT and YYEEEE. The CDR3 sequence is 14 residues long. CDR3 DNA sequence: TGTGCCAGCAGCTTGGGGGAGGATAACTACGAGCAGTACTTC. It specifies CASSLGEDNYEQYF.

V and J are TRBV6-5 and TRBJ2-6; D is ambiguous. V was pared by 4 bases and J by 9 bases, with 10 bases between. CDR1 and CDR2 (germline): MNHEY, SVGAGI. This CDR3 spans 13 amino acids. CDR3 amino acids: CASSLPSSNVLTF. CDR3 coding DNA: TGTGCCAGCAGTTTACCTAGTAGCAACGTCCTGACTTTC.

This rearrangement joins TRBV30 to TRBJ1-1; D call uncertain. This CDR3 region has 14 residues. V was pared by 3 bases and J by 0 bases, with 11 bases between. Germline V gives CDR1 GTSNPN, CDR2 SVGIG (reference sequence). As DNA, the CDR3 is TGTGCCTGGAGAGGTGAGGGTTTGAACACTGAAGCTTTCTTT. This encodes CAWRGEGLNTEAFF.

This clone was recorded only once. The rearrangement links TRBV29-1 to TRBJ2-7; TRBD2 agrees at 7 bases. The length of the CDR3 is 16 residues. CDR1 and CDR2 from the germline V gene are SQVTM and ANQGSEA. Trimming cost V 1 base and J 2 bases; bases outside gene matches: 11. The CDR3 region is CSVEGSTSSAAYEQYF. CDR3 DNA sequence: TGCAGCGTTGAAGGTTCGACTAGCTCGGCCGCCTACGAGCAGTACTTC.

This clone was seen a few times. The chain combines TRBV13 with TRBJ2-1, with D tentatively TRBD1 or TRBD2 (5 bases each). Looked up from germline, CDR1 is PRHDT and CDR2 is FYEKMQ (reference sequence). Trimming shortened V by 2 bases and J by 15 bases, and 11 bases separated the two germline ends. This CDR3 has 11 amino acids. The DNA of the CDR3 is TGTGCCAGCAGCTTACGAGGGGAAGCGTTCTTC. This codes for CASSLRGEAFF.

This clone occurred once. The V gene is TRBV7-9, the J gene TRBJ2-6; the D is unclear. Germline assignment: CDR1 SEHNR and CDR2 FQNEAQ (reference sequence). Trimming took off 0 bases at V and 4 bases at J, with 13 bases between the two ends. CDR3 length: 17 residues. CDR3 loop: CASSLAGRLGGANVLTF. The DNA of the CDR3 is TGTGCCAGCAGCTTAGCTGGGCGCCTAGGGGGGGCCAACGTCCTGACTTTC.

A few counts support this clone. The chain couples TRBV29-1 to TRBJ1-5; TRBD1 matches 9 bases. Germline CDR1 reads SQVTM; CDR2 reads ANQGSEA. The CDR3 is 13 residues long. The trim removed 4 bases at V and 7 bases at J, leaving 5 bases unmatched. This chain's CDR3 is CSVVVGQGQPQHF. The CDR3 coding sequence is TGCAGCGTTGTAGTGGGACAGGGACAGCCCCAGCATTTT. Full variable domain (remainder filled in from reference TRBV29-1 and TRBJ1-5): SAVISQKPSRDICQRGTSLTIQCQVDSQVTMMFWYRQQPGQSLTLIATANQGSEATYESGFVIDKFPISRPNLTFSTLTVSNMSPEDSSIYLCSVVVGQGQPQHFGDGTRLSIL.

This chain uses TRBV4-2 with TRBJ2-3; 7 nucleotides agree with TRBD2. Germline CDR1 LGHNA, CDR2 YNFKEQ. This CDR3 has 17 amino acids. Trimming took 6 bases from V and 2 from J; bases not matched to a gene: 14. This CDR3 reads CASSPGHGGRDTDTQYF. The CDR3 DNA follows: TGTGCCAGCAGTCCCGGGCATGGTGGGAGGGACACAGATACGCAGTATTTT.

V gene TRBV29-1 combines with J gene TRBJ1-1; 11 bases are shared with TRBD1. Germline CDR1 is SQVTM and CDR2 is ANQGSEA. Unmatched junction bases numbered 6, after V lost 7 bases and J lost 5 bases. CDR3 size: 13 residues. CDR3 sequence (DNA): TGCAGCGCCCGGACAGGGGGCCGGACTGAAGCTTTCTTT. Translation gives CSARTGGRTEAFF.